This T cell receptor (beta chain) appears in the sequencing data of a study of Ad26.COV2.S vaccination and SARS-CoV-2 variants. Study-wide background: The donor belonged to the COV1001 Ad26.COV2.S trial arm. Intramuscularly, Ad26.COV2.S was given either once or twice, 56 days apart. Study observations and caveats: Placebo recipients showed lower spike-specific TCR breadth than vaccinees. Measurements of TCR breadth and depth may have given underestimates of the total T cell responses.

Data came from immunoSEQ multiplex PCR; TCRdb stores just in-frame clones and leaves some out. The data hold roughly 410,000 clones, with around 82% observed a single time. Trimming took 6 bases from V and 4 from J, leaving 8 bases between them. Germline V CDR1 and CDR2: LGHNT, FRNRAP. The CDR3 runs 12 residues. Concerning this clone: Its antigen is still unknown.

Treatment: 19 received Ad26.COV2.S at low or high dose, single or two shots; several received placebo; per-sample allocation not given. Vaccine and placebo recipients were sampled on day 63 after the first injection. This TCR was sampled from a person between 18 and 60 years old who received the Ad26.COV2.S COVID-19 vaccine or a placebo. The chain employs TRBV12-5 and TRBJ2-3; no definite D call. The input for sequencing was peripheral blood, taken in a trial of Ad26.COV2.S vaccine versus placebo. Written as DNA, the CDR3 is TGTGCTAGTGGCCCCCTACCAGATACGCAGTATTTT. Amino acids: CASGPLPDTQYF. Together with reference TRBV12-5 and TRBJ2-3, the CDR3 gives the full variable domain: DARVTQTPRHKVTEMGQEVTMRCQPILGHNTVFWYRQTMMQGLELLAYFRNRAPLDDSGMPKDRFSAEMPDATLATLKIQPSEPRDSAVYFCASGPLPDTQYFGPGTRLTVL.